What follows is one TCR beta chain and its context. The data stem from a study of blood T cell repertoires in COVID-19. Here immunoSEQ multiplex PCR was the method, and the copy in TCRdb shows in-frame clones only, minus some. The sample includes roughly 250,000 clones, about 88% of them seen just once. The CDR3 runs 15 residues. CDR1 and CDR2 from the germline V gene are LGHNA and YSLEER. V was clipped by 4 bases and J by 7 bases; unmatched bases: 11. The V and J genes are TRBV4-3 and TRBJ2-5, with 8 bases lining up with TRBD2. The clonotype was recovered from a woman aged 45-65 years who had recovered from COVID-19. The specimen sequenced was PBMCs or T cells enriched from blood (not recorded which). CDR3 bases: TGCGCCAGCAGCCCCGATACGGGAGGGATAGGGACCCAGTACTTC. Amino acids: CASSPDTGGIGTQYF.